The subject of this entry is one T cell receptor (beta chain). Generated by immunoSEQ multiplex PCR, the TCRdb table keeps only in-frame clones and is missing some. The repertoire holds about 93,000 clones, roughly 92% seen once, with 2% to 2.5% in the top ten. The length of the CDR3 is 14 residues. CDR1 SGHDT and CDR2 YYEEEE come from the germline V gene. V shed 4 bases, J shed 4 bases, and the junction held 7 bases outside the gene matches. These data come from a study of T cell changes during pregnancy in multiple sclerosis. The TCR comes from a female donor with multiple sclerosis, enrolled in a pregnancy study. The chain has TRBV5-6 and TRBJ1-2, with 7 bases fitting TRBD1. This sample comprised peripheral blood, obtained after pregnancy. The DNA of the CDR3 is TGTGCCAGCAGCCCCAGGGGACAGTCCTATGGCTACACCTTC. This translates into CASSPRGQSYGYTF.